Each of the 25 T cell receptor beta chains below was sequenced from the same sample in a study of beta chain features in type 1 diabetes. As every portion of the isolated RNA was reverse transcribed, the sequencing read expressed TCRB transcripts. This table comes from immunoSEQ multiplex PCR, and its TCRdb copy is limited to in-frame clones, with some not included. The sample has a few hundred thousand clones; approximately 16% are singletons. Their specific antigens are unknown. Study results and caveats: The study found moderately but significantly shorter TCRB CDR3s in all four CD4+ subsets of Type 1 diabetes patients.

The sample was naive CD4+ T cells from blood. The receptors stem from a man aged 25 to 45 with type 1 diabetes.

CDR3 in DNA: TGTGCCTGGAAGGGCAGGGGGTACGAGCAGTACTTC. Protein sequence: CAWKGRGYEQYF. This rearrangement joins TRBV30 to TRBJ2-7; TRBD1 agrees at 7 bases. The trim removed 4 bases at V and 4 bases at J, leaving 4 bases unmatched. This CDR3 is built from 12 residues. Germline V CDR1 and CDR2: GTSNPN, SVGIG (reference sequence).

V is TRBV7-9 and J is TRBJ2-3, with D unclear. V was shortened by 5 bases and J by 6 bases, with 9 bases between the two germline ends. There are 12 residues in the CDR3. Germline-derived CDR1 and CDR2 are SEHNR and FQNEAQ (reference sequence). The CDR3 DNA reads TGTGCCAGCAGCCGCCCGAAGGATACGCAGTATTTT. This codes for CASSRPKDTQYF.

This clone was counted between two and nine times. V usage is TRBV9 and J usage is TRBJ2-7, with 9 bases aligning to TRBD1. Germline V gives CDR1 SGDLS, CDR2 YYNGEE. V shed 3 bases and J 1 base; nucleotides not matched to a gene: 2. This CDR3 has 14 amino acids. This chain's CDR3 is CASSADRGSYEQYF. The CDR3 DNA sequence: TGTGCCAGCAGCGCGGACAGGGGATCCTACGAGCAGTACTTC.

The chain links TRBV7-2 to TRBJ2-7; D is tentatively TRBD1 or TRBD2 (6 bases each). The CDR3 totals 15 residues. Germline V gene data show CDR1 as SGHTA and CDR2 as FQGNSA. With 4 bases removed from V and 2 bases from J, the gap between germline ends came to 15 bases. The CDR3 coding sequence is TGTGCCAGCAGCTCAGAGGGGGGAGGTGCCTACGAGCAGTACTTC. Its protein is CASSSEGGGAYEQYF.

This chain joins TRBV25-1 and TRBJ2-3; no definite D call. CDR1 MGHDK and CDR2 SYGVNS come from the germline V gene. The CDR3 contains 14 residues. Trimming pared 2 bases from V and 4 bases from J, leaving 10 bases between. Here the CDR3 DNA reads TGTGCCAGCAGTGAACAGGATGTCGCAGATACGCAGTATTTT. It is translated as CASSEQDVADTQYF.

CDR3 region: CASSLGLRQETQYF. The CDR3 DNA reads TGCGCCAGCAGCTTGGGACTGCGGCAAGAGACCCAGTACTTC. This chain joins TRBV5-1 and TRBJ2-5; no clear D gene. Trimming left V 0 bases short and J 2 bases short, with 8 bases between. Germline V gene data show CDR1 as SGHRS and CDR2 as YFSETQ. The CDR3 loop spans 14 amino acids.

This chain's CDR3 is CASSTGRENYGYTF. Written as DNA, the CDR3 is TGTGCCAGTAGTACAGGGCGGGAGAACTATGGCTACACCTTC. The chain uses TRBV19 and TRBJ1-2, with D possibly matching TRBD1 (5 bases). V was pared by 4 bases and J by 2 bases, with 11 bases between. The CDR3 sequence is 14 residues long. In germline, CDR1 is LNHDA, CDR2 SQIVND (reference sequence).

The rearrangement uses TRBV5-4 and TRBJ2-5; 11 bases are shared with TRBD2. Germline CDR1 reads SGHNT; CDR2 reads YYREEE (reference sequence). CDR3 length equals 16 residues. Trimming removed 4 bases from V and 4 bases from J; junction bases left unmatched: 9. CDR3 loop: CASSPGASGRRETQYF. The CDR3 region has the DNA TGTGCCAGCAGCCCGGGGGCTAGCGGGAGGAGAGAGACCCAGTACTTC.

This chain links TRBV7-2 with TRBJ2-5; no definite D call. V gave up 4 bases and J gave up 2 bases, with 8 bases separating them. Germline V gene lookup returns CDR1 SGHTA and CDR2 FQGNSA. This CDR3 contains 13 residues. CDR3 nucleotide sequence: TGTGCCAGCAGCTCCGGATGGCAAGAGACCCAGTACTTC. Translating gives CASSSGWQETQYF.

This clone occurred a few times. The chain combines TRBV15 with TRBJ2-5; weak D call: TRBD1 (6 bases). Deletions cut 2 bases from V and 5 bases from J, with 12 bases between. There are 14 residues in the CDR3. Germline CDR1 is LNHNV and CDR2 is YYDKDF (reference sequence). The CDR3 protein is CATSRNTGTETQYF. In DNA form, the CDR3 reads TGTGCCACCAGCAGAAATACAGGGACGGAGACCCAGTACTTC. The entire variable domain, with the rest obtained from reference TRBV15 and TRBJ2-5, is as follows: DAMVIQNPRYQVTQFGKPVTLSCSQTLNHNVMYWYQQKSSQAPKLLFHYYDKDFNNEADTPDNFQSRRPNTSFCFLDIRSPGLGDTAMYLCATSRNTGTETQYFGPGTRLLVL.

This clone came up a few times. The chain uses TRBV28 and TRBJ2-2, with D perhaps matching TRBD2 (5 bases). Germline loops: CDR1 MDHEN, CDR2 SYDVKM. The V end was cut by 2 bases, the J end by 6 bases, with 7 bases between. The CDR3 has 13 amino acids. CDR3 nucleotides: TGTGCCAGCAGTTTAGAGGGCTCCGGGGAGCTGTTTTTT. This sequence encodes CASSLEGSGELFF.

The chain is built from TRBV29-1 and TRBJ2-7; possibly TRBD1 or TRBD2 for D (5 bases each). The CDR3 has 14 residues. Germline V lookup: CDR1 SQVTM, CDR2 ANQGSEA. V lost 7 bases, J lost 3 bases, and 19 bases lay in between. CDR3: CSARERDESYEQYF. The CDR3 DNA sequence: TGCAGCGCCCGGGAACGGGACGAAAGCTACGAGCAGTACTTC.

This clone has just a few counts. J is TRBJ2-3 and V is TRBV30, with 7 bases matching TRBD2. The CDR3 loop spans 13 amino acids. From germline, CDR1 is GTSNPN and CDR2 SVGIG (reference sequence). The V segment lost 0 bases and the J segment 6 bases; nucleotides outside the gene matches: 3. The CDR3 nucleotides read TGTGCCTGGAGTGTACTGACTAGCGATACGCAGTATTTT. Its translation: CAWSVLTSDTQYF.

This clone has only a few counts. V and J are TRBV29-1 and TRBJ1-2; D ambiguous. The V end lost 7 bases, the J end lost 0 bases, and 9 bases lay between the germline ends. CDR1 and CDR2 from the germline V gene are SQVTM and ANQGSEA. This CDR3 has 12 residues. For the CDR3, the DNA is TGCAGCGCCCGTCTGGCTAACTATGGCTACACCTTC. It yields the protein CSARLANYGYTF. The entire variable domain, with the rest obtained from reference TRBV29-1 and TRBJ1-2, is as follows: SAVISQKPSRDICQRGTSLTIQCQVDSQVTMMFWYRQQPGQSLTLIATANQGSEATYESGFVIDKFPISRPNLTFSTLTVSNMSPEDSSIYLCSARLANYGYTFGSGTRLTVV.

This clone was counted a few times. The chain links TRBV28 to TRBJ1-4; TRBD1 agrees at 8 bases. Germline loops: CDR1 MDHEN, CDR2 SYDVKM. V dropped 4 bases and J dropped 6; count of bases not matched to a gene: 4. This CDR3 contains 14 residues. The CDR3 DNA reads TGTGCCAGCAGTTCACCGGACAGGGATGAAAAACTGTTTTTT. This gives the protein CASSSPDRDEKLFF.

This sequence joins TRBV7-9 and TRBJ1-2; 11 nucleotides match TRBD1. There are 14 residues in the CDR3. J was trimmed by 8 bases and V by 3 bases; bases with no gene match: 5. The germline CDR1 and CDR2 sequences are SEHNR and FQNEAQ (reference sequence). CDR3 DNA sequence: TGTGCCAGCAGCTTGGACAGGGGGCCGTTCGGCTACACCTTC. It is translated as CASSLDRGPFGYTF.

The chain is built from TRBV6-6 and TRBJ1-2; D is unresolved. The CDR3 is 12 amino acids. Germline CDR1 MNHNY, CDR2 SVGAGI (reference sequence). Trimming took 4 bases from V and 7 from J, leaving 10 bases between them. CDR3 in DNA: TGTGCCAGCAGTTCCATCCCCAGTGGCTACACCTTC. Encoded protein: CASSSIPSGYTF.

This clone was detected a few times. The rearrangement joins TRBV7-9 to TRBJ2-1, with 8 bases that match TRBD1. The CDR3 contains 16 residues. Germline assignment: CDR1 SEHNR and CDR2 FQNEAQ (reference sequence). V shed 1 base and J 7 bases; nucleotides not matched to a gene: 9. CDR3 nucleotide sequence: TGTGCCAGCAGCTTAGGGTCAGGGGGCAGTACTAATGAGCAGTTCTTC. Translated, it gives CASSLGSGGSTNEQFF.

This clone was counted a few times. CDR3 sequence: CASSAGLVSYNEQFF. CDR3 bases: TGTGCCAGCAGCGCCGGACTAGTATCCTACAATGAGCAGTTCTTC. The genes are TRBV14 and TRBJ2-1; TRBD2 matches at 7 bases. This CDR3 is 15 amino acids long. Germline trimming cut 5 bases from V and 1 base from J; bases unmatched to any gene: 5. CDR1 SGHDN and CDR2 FVKESK come from the germline V gene.

Only a few counts were recorded for this clone. The chain carries TRBV6-5 and TRBJ2-3; TRBD2 is a possible D gene (5 bases). Trimming left V 6 bases short and J 2 bases short, with 15 bases between. This CDR3 is 15 amino acids long. Germline V lookup: CDR1 MNHEY, CDR2 SVGAGI. DNA of the CDR3: TGTGCCAGCAGCCGGGCGAGGGCGTCCACAGATACGCAGTATTTT. Protein sequence: CASSRARASTDTQYF.

In this sample, this clone turned up a few times. The CDR3 DNA follows: TGCAGCGTTGGAAGTCAGGCCTACGAGCAGTACTTC. It yields the protein CSVGSQAYEQYF. The genes are TRBV29-1 and TRBJ2-7; D is ambiguous. Germline CDR1 SQVTM, CDR2 ANQGSEA. The length of the CDR3 is 12 residues. The V and J ends lost 4 bases and 2 bases respectively, with 9 bases between them.

The table lists this clone with a few counts. The rearrangement joins TRBV29-1 to TRBJ2-2, with a possible D match to TRBD1 (6 bases). This CDR3 comprises 13 residues. V was trimmed by 7 bases and J by 6 bases, leaving 15 bases between them. Germline assignment: CDR1 SQVTM and CDR2 ANQGSEA. The CDR3 reads CSAGHPVSGELFF. The CDR3 nucleotides read TGCAGCGCGGGACACCCCGTGTCCGGGGAGCTGTTTTTT.

This chain links TRBV14 with TRBJ1-1; D ambiguous. Looked up from germline, CDR1 is SGHDN and CDR2 is FVKESK. The CDR3 is 15 residues long. V lost 1 base to trimming and J lost 3 bases, with 12 bases between them. The chain's CDR3 is CASSQGYFGDTEAFF. The CDR3 nucleotides read TGTGCCAGCAGCCAAGGGTACTTTGGGGACACTGAAGCTTTCTTT. The whole variable domain, remainder taken from reference TRBV14 and TRBJ1-1, is EAGVTQFPSHSVIEKGQTVTLRCDPISGHDNLYWYRRVMGKEIKFLLHFVKESKQDESGMPNNRFLAERTGGTYSTLKVQPAELEDSGVYFCASSQGYFGDTEAFFGQGTRLTVV.

This clone was detected a few times. The J gene is TRBJ1-1, the V gene TRBV30, with D possibly being TRBD1 (5 bases). This CDR3 spans 12 amino acids. CDR1 and CDR2 (germline): GTSNPN, SVGIG (reference sequence). V dropped 6 bases and J dropped 10 bases, with 18 bases sitting between them. The CDR3 coding sequence is TGTGCCTGTTCTCTTTCGGGGACGGTAGCTTTCTTT. Protein sequence: CACSLSGTVAFF.

This clone was observed a handful of times. CDR3 DNA: TGTGCCAGCAGTCTGTGGACTAGCGGGAGGAACCGATTGTCCTACGAGCAGTACTTC. Protein: CASSLWTSGRNRLSYEQYF. The chain employs TRBV28 and TRBJ2-7, with 14 bases aligning to TRBD2. The CDR3 consists of 19 residues. J gave up 1 base and V 5 bases, and 13 bases lay outside the gene matches. Germline V CDR1 and CDR2: MDHEN, SYDVKM.